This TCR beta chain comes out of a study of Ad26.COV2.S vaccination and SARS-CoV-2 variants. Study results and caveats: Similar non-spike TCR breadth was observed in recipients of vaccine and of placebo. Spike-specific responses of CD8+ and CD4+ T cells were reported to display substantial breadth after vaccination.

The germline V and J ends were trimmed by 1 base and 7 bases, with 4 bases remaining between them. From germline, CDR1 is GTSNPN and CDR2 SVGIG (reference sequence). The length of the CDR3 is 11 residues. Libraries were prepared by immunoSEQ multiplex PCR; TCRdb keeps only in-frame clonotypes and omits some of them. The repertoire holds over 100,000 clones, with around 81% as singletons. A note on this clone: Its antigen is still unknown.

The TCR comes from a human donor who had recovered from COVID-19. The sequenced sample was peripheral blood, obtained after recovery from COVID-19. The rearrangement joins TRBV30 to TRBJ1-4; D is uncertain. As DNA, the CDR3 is TGTGCCTGGAGTGAGGGTGAAAAACTGTTTTTT. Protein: CAWSEGEKLFF.